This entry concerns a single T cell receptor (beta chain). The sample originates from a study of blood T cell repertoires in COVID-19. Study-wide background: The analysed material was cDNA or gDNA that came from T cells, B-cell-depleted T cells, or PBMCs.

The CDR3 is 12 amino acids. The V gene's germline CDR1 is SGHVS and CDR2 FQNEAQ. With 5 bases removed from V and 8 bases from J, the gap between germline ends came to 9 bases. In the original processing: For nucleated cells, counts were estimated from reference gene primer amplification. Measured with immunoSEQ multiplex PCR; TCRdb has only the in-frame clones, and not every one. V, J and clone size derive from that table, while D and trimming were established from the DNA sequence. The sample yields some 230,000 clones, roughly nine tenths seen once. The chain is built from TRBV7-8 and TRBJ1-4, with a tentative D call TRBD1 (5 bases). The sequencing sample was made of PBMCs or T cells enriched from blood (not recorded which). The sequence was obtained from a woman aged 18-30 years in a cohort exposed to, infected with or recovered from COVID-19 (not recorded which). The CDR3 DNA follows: TGTGCCAGCAGCCTGGGGCCGGAAAAACTGTTTTTT. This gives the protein CASSLGPEKLFF.